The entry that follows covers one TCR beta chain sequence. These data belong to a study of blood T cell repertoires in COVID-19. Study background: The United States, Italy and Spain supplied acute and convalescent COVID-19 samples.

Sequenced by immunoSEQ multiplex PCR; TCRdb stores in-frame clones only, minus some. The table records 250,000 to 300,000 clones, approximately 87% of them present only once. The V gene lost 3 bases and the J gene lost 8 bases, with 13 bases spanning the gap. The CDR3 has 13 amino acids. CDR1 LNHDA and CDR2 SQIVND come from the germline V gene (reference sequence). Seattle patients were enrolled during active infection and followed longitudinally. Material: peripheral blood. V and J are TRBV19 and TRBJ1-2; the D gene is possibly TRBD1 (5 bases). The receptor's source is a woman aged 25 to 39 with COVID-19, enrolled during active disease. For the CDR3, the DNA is TGTGCCAGTAGTATTGAGGGAGGGGACGGCTACACCTTC. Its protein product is CASSIEGGDGYTF.